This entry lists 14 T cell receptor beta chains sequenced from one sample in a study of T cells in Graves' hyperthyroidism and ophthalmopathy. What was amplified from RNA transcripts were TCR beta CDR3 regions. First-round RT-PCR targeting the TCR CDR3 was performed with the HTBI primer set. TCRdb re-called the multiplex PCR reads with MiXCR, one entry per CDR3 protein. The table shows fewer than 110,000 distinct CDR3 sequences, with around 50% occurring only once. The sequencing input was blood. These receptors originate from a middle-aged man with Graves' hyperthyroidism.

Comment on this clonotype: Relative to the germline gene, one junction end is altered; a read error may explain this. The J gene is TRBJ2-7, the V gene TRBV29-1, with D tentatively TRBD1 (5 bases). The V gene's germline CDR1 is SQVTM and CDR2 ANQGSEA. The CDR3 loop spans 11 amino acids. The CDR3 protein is CSVAGPYEQCF. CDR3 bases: TGCAGCGTTGCAGGGCCCTACGAGCAGTGCTTC.

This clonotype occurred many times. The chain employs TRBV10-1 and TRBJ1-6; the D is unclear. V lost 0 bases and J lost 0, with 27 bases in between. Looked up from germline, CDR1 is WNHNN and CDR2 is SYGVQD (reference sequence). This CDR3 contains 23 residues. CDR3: CASSESHHETSQFRSSYNSPLHF. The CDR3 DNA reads TGCGCCAGCAGTGAGTCCCATCACGAGACCTCGCAGTTCCGTAGCTCCTATAATTCACCCCTCCACTTT.

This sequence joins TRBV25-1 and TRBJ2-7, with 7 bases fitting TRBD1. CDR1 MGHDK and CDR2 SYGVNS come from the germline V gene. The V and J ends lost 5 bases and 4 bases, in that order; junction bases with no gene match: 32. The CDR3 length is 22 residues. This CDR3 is CASSTKTVLPLRDSPFPYEQYF. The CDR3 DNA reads TGTGCCAGCAGTACTAAGACAGTGCTCCCCCTGAGGGACAGTCCCTTCCCTTACGAGCAGTACTTC.

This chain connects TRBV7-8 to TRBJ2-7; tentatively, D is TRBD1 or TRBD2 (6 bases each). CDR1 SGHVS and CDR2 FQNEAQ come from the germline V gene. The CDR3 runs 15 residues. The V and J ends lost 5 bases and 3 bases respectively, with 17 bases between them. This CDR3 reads CASSRIGGRVYEQYF. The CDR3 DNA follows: TGTGCCAGCAGCAGGATTGGGGGGCGCGTCTACGAGCAGTACTTC.

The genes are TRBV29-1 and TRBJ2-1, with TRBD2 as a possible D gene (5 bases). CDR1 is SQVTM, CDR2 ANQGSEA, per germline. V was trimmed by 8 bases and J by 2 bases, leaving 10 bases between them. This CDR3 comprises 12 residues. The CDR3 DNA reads TGCAGCTTGGGTAGCGCCTACAATGAGCAGTTCTTC. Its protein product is CSLGSAYNEQFF.

This chain's CDR3 is CSAQEGYGYTF. The CDR3 DNA is TGCAGCGCACAGGAGGGGTATGGCTACACCTTC. The rearrangement links TRBV29-1 to TRBJ1-2; a possible D gene is TRBD1 (5 bases). V was trimmed by 7 bases and J by 5 bases, leaving 11 bases between them. CDR1 is SQVTM and CDR2 is ANQGSEA in the germline V gene. The CDR3 runs to 11 residues.

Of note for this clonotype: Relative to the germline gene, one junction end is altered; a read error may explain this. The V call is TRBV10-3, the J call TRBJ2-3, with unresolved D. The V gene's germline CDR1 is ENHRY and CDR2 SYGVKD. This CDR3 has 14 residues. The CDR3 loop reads CAFSDGGGTDTQYF. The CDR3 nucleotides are TGTGCCTTCAGCGATGGCGGAGGCACAGATACGCAGTATTTT.

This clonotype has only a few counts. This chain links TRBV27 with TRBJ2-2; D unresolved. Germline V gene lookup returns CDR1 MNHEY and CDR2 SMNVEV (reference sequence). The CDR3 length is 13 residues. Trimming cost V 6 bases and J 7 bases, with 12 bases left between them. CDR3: CASSLRYGGELFF. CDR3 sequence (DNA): TGTGCCAGCAGCCTGAGGTACGGCGGGGAGCTGTTTTTT.

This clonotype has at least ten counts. CDR3 DNA sequence: TGTGCCAGCAGCGTAGGTCCCAACTACAATGAGCAGTTCTTC. Encoded protein: CASSVGPNYNEQFF. The genes are TRBV9 and TRBJ2-1; unclear D gene. Trimming shortened V by 0 bases and J by 3 bases, and 7 bases separated the two germline ends. CDR3 length: 14 residues. Per the germline V gene, CDR1 is SGDLS and CDR2 is YYNGEE.

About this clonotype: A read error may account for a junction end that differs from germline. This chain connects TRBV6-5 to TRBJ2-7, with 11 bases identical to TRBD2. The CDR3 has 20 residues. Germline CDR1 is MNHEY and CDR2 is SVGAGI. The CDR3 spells CASSPGRGTSGGPSSYGQYF. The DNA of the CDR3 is TGTGCCAGCAGTCCTGGAAGGGGGACTAGCGGAGGCCCGAGCTCCTACGGGCAGTACTTC.

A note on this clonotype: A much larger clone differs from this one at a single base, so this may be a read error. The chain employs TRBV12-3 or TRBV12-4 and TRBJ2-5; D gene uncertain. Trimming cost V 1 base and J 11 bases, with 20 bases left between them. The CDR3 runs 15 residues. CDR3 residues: CASSLGARRFGEQYF. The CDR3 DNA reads TGTGCCAGCAGTTTAGGGGCCCGGAGATTTGGTGAGCAGTACTTC.

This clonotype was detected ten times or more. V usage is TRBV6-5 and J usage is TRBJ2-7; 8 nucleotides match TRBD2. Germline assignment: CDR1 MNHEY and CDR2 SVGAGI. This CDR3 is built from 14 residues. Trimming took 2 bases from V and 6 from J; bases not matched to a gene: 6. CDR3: CASSYLGLASEQYF. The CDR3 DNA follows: TGTGCCAGCAGTTACCTCGGACTAGCAAGCGAGCAGTACTTC.

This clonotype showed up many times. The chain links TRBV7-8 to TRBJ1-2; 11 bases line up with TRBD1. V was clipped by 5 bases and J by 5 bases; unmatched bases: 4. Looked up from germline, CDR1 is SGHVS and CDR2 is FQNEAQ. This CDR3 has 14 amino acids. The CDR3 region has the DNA TGTGCCAGCAGCGCGGGACAGGGGGTTTATGGCTACACCTTC. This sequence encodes CASSAGQGVYGYTF.

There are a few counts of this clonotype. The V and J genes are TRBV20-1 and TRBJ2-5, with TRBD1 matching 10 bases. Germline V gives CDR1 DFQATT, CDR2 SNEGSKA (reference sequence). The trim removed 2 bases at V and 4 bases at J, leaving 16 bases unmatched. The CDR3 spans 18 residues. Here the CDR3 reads CSARSSVGGQGVAETQYF. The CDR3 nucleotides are TGCAGTGCTAGATCGTCGGTTGGCGGACAGGGGGTTGCAGAGACCCAGTACTTC.